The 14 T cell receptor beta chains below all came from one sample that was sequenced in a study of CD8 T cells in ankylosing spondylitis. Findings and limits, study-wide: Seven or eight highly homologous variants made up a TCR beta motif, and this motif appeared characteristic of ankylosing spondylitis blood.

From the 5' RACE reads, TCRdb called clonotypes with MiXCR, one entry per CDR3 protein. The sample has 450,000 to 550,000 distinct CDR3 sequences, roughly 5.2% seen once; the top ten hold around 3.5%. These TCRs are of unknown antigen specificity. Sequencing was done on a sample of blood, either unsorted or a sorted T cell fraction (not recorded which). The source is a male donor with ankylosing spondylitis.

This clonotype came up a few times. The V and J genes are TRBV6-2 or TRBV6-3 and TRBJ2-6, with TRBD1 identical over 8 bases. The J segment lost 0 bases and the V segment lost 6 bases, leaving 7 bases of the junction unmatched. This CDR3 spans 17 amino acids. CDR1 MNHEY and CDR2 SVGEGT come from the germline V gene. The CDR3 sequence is CASRAGTGFSGANVLTF. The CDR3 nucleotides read TGTGCCAGCAGGGCCGGGACAGGCTTCTCTGGGGCCAACGTCCTGACTTTC.

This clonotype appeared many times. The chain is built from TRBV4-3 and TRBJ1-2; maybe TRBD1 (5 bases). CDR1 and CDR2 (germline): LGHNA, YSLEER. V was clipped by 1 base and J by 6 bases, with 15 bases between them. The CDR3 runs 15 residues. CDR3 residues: CASSQAGLAGDGYTF. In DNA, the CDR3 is TGCGCCAGCAGCCAAGCAGGGTTGGCTGGTGATGGCTACACCTTC.

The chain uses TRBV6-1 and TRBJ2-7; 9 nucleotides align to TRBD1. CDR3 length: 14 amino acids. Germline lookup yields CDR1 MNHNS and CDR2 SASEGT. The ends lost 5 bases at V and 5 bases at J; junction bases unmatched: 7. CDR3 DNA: TGTGCCAGCAGTCCCCGACAGGGGGGGAACGAGCAGTACTTC. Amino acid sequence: CASSPRQGGNEQYF.

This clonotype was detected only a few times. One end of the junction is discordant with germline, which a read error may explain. CDR3 in DNA: TGCTGTGCTAGAGATCCATTGACAGGGAAGGGAACAGATACGCAGTATTTT. Translating it yields CCARDPLTGKGTDTQYF. V usage is TRBV20-1 and J usage is TRBJ2-3; 7 bases align to TRBD1. CDR3 length: 17 amino acids. Germline assignment: CDR1 DFQATT and CDR2 SNEGSKA (reference sequence).

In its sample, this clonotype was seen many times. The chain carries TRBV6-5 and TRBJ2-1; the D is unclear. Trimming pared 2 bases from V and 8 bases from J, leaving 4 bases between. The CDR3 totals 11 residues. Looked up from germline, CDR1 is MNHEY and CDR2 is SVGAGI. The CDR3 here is CASSYGYEQFF. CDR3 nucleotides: TGTGCCAGCAGTTACGGGTATGAGCAGTTCTTC.

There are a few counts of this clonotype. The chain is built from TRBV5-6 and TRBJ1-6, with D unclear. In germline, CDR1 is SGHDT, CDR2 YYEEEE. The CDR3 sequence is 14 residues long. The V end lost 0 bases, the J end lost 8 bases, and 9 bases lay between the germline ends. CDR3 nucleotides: TGTGCCAGCAGCTTGGGGATTCTAGATTCACCCCTCCACTTT. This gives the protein CASSLGILDSPLHF.

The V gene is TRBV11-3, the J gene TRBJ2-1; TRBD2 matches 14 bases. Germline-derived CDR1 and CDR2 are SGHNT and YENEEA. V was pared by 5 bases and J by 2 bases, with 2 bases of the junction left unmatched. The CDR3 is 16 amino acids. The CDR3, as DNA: TGTGCCAGCAGCGGACTAGCGGGGGGTACCTACAATGAGCAGTTCTTC. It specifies CASSGLAGGTYNEQFF.

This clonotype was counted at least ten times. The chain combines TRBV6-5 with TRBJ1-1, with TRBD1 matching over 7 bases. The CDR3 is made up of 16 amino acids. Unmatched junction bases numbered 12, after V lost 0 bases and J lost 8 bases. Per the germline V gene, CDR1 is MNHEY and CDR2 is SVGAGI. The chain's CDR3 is CASSYSLGTKGQEAFF. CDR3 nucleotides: TGTGCCAGCAGTTACTCCCTTGGAACAAAGGGACAGGAAGCTTTCTTT.

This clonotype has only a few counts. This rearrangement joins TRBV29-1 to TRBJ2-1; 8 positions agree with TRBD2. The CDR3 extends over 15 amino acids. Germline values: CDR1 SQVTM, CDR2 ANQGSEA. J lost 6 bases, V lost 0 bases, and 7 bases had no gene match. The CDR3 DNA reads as TGCAGCGTTGAAGATCTGGCGGGAGGTCTCAATGAGCAGTTCTTC. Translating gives CSVEDLAGGLNEQFF.

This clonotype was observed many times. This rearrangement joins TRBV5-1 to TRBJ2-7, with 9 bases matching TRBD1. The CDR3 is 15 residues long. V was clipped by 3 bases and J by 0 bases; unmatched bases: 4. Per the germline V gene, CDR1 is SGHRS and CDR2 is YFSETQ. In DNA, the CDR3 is TGCGCCAGCAGCTCAGGGACAGGGCTCTCCTACGAGCAGTACTTC. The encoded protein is CASSSGTGLSYEQYF.

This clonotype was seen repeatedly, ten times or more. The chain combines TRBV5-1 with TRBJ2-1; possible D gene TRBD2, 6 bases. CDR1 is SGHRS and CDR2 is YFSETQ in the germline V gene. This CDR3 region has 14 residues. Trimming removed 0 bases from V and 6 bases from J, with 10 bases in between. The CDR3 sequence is CASSLVAGLNEQFF. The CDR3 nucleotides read TGCGCCAGCAGCTTGGTTGCGGGACTCAATGAGCAGTTCTTC.

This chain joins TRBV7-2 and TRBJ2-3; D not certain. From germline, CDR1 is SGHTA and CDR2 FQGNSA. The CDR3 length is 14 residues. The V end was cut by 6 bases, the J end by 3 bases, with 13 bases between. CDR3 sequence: CASSITMRTDTQYF. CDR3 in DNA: TGTGCCAGCAGTATCACGATGAGGACAGATACGCAGTATTTT.

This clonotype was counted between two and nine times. The CDR3 region has the DNA TGTGCCAGCAACTTCGGTTCCGGGGGGAGCTATGGCTACACCTTC. Amino acids: CASNFGSGGSYGYTF. The V call is TRBV7-2, the J call TRBJ1-2; D perhaps matches TRBD1 (5 bases). In germline, CDR1 is SGHTA, CDR2 FQGNSA. The CDR3 loop spans 15 amino acids. The V and J ends lost 7 bases and 4 bases respectively, with 19 bases between them.

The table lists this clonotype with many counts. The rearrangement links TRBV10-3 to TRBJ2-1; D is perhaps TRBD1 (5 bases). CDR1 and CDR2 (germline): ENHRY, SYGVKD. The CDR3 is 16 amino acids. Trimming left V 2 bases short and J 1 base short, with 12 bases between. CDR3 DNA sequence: TGTGCCATCAGTGAGCAGACAGCAACTTCCTACAATGAGCAGTTCTTC. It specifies CAISEQTATSYNEQFF.